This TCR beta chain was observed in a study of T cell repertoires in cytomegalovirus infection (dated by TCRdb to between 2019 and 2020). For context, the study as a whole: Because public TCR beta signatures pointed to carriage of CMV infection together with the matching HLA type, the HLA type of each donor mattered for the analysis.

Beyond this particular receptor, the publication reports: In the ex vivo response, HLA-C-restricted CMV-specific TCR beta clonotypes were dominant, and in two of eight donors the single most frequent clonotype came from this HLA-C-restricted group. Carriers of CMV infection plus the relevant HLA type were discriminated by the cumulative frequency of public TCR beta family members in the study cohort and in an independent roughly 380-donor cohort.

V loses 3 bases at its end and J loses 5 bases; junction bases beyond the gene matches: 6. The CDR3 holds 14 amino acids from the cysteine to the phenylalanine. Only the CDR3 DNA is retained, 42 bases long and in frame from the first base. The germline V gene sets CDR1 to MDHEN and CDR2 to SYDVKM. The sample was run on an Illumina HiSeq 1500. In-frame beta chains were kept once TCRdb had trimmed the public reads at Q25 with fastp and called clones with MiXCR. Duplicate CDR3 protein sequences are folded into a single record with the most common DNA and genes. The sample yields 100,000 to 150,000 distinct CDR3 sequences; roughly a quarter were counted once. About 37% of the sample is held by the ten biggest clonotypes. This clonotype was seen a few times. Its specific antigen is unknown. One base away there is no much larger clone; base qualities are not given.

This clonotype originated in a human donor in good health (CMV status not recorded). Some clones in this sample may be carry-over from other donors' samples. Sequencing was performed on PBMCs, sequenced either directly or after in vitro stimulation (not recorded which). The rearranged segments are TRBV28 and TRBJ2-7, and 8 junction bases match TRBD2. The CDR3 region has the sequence CASSFHPGRDEQYF. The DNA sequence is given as TGTGCCAGCAGTTTTCACCCCGGGAGGGACGAGCAGTACTTC.